This T cell receptor (beta chain) was profiled in a study of blood T cell repertoires in COVID-19. Background on the study: Acute and convalescent COVID-19 samples came from the United States, Italy and Spain. T cells, B-cell-depleted T cells, or PBMCs provided the cDNA or gDNA that served as material.

CDR3 length equals 12 residues. Germline V gene lookup returns CDR1 SEHNR and CDR2 FQNEAQ (reference sequence). With V trimmed by 8 bases and J by 10 bases, 4 bases remained unmatched. Per the original methods: How many nucleated cells were present was estimated from reference gene primer amplification. TCRdb's table, derived via immunoSEQ multiplex PCR, lists solely in-frame clones and lacks some. That table gives V, J and clone size, and the DNA gave D and trimming. Counted here are 250,000 or so clones, about 83% occurring once; the ten biggest clones make up 9% to 15%. The V gene is TRBV7-9, the J gene TRBJ1-6; 8 bases line up with TRBD1. Sequencing input: peripheral blood. This clonotype was obtained from a man at least 80 years old with acute or convalescent COVID-19. The CDR3 loop reads CASATGDSPLHF. The CDR3 DNA follows: TGTGCCAGCGCGACAGGGGACTCACCCCTCCACTTT.